These 31 T cell receptor beta chains originate from one sample sequenced in a study of shared clonotypes between healthy human individuals. Assay: immunoSEQ multiplex PCR; the TCRdb copy retains only in-frame clones and omits some. This table has about 2 million clones, over 85% appearing once. Positive CCR7 selection of CD45RO-negative cells yielded the naive CD8 cells, and terminally differentiated effector memory CD45RA+ cells were excluded. Sequenced sample: naive CD8+ T cells sorted from blood. The source of these receptors is a man younger than 30 in good health.

The table lists this clone with a few counts. V and J are TRBV4-3 and TRBJ1-1; 7 bases agree with TRBD1. This CDR3 comprises 14 residues. CDR1 and CDR2 (germline): LGHNA, YSLEER. Trimming removed 3 bases from V and 4 bases from J; junction bases left unmatched: 5. The CDR3, as DNA: TGCGCCAGCAGCCAGAAACAGGGGAGCACTGAAGCTTTCTTT. Translating gives CASSQKQGSTEAFF.

The chain is built from TRBV5-4 and TRBJ2-7, with D possibly TRBD2 on 5 matching bases. The CDR3 loop spans 15 amino acids. Per germline, CDR1 SGHNT and CDR2 YYREEE (reference sequence). V gave up 4 bases and J gave up 0 bases, with 14 bases separating them. CDR3 protein: CASSPGSASSYEQYF. Written as DNA, the CDR3 is TGTGCCAGCAGCCCGGGGTCGGCAAGCTCCTACGAGCAGTACTTC.

The count of this clone is one. The V gene is TRBV30, the J gene TRBJ2-7; tentatively, D is TRBD1 (6 bases). Trimming took off 4 bases at V and 5 bases at J, with 12 bases between the two ends. CDR3 length: 12 amino acids. The germline V gene has CDR1 GTSNPN and CDR2 SVGIG (reference sequence). DNA of the CDR3: TGTGCCTGGATGGGGGCGCGGGACGAGCAGTACTTC. As protein: CAWMGARDEQYF.

The rearrangement uses TRBV6-6 and TRBJ1-3, with D perhaps TRBD1 (5 bases). Trimming took off 6 bases at V and 4 bases at J, with 13 bases between the two ends. Germline values: CDR1 MNHNY, CDR2 SVGAGI (reference sequence). The CDR3 totals 14 residues. Here the CDR3 DNA reads TGTGCCAGCAGCCTCGGGGGGAGCGGAAACACCATATATTTT. It yields the protein CASSLGGSGNTIYF.

This clone was found once. The genes are TRBV11-2 and TRBJ1-1; tentatively, D is TRBD1 (6 bases). V was shortened by 5 bases and J by 4 bases, with 14 bases between the two germline ends. The CDR3 is 14 residues long. Germline values: CDR1 SGHAT, CDR2 FQNNGV. CDR3 sequence reads: CASSPTGRSTEAFF. CDR3 nucleotides: TGTGCCAGCAGCCCAACAGGGAGATCCACTGAAGCTTTCTTT.

This clone was seen just once. The chain couples TRBV9 to TRBJ2-3; D unclear. The V and J ends lost 3 bases and 5 bases respectively, with 13 bases between them. Germline V gene sequence: CDR1 SGDLS, CDR2 YYNGEE. The CDR3 length is 14 residues. The CDR3, as DNA: TGTGCCAGCAGCGCACACGAGGCAGGAGATACGCAGTATTTT. Protein product: CASSAHEAGDTQYF.

To note about this clone: Other DNA sequences in the same sample also yield this CDR3. The J gene is TRBJ2-7, the V gene TRBV6-5; D is perhaps TRBD2 (5 bases). Between the trimmed V and J ends, which lost 0 bases and 2 bases, there was a span of 8 bases. The length of the CDR3 is 14 residues. Germline CDR1 and CDR2: MNHEY and SVGAGI. The CDR3 region has the DNA TGTGCCAGCAGTTACTCCACCGGGACCTACGAGCAGTACTTC. Encoded protein: CASSYSTGTYEQYF.

As DNA, the CDR3 is TGTGCCAGCACCCAACGGGCTAGCAGAGACACCGGGGAGCTGTTTTTT. Protein product: CASTQRASRDTGELFF. The gene calls are TRBV2 and TRBJ2-2; possibly TRBD2 for D (5 bases). Germline V gene sequence: CDR1 SNHLY, CDR2 FYNNEI. The CDR3 consists of 16 residues. V was clipped by 7 bases and J by 3 bases, with 18 bases between them. The full variable domain, completed using reference TRBV2 and TRBJ2-2, is EPEVTQTPSHQVTQMGQEVILRCVPISNHLYFYWYRQILGQKVEFLVSFYNNEISEKSEIFDDQFSVERPDGSNFTLKIRSTKLEDSAMYFCASTQRASRDTGELFFGEGSRLTVL.

The V gene is TRBV6-1, the J gene TRBJ1-6; 10 positions agree with TRBD1. The CDR3 contains 20 residues. CDR1 and CDR2 (germline): MNHNS, SASEGT. Trimming removed 0 bases from V and 9 bases from J; junction bases left unmatched: 17. This chain's CDR3 is CASSEALLGTGASWGSPLHF. CDR3 nucleotides: TGTGCCAGCAGTGAAGCGCTTCTGGGGACAGGGGCCTCCTGGGGTTCACCCCTCCACTTT.

The chain uses TRBV2 and TRBJ2-3; D is possibly TRBD1 or TRBD2 (5 bases each). Germline-derived CDR1 and CDR2 are SNHLY and FYNNEI. The CDR3 has 14 residues. Trimming cost V 5 bases and J 0 bases, with 9 bases left between them. CDR3 nucleotide sequence: TGTGCCAGCAGTAGGGACGAAAGCACAGATACGCAGTATTTT. Translating gives CASSRDESTDTQYF. The variable domain in full, with the rest retrieved from reference TRBV2 and TRBJ2-3, is EPEVTQTPSHQVTQMGQEVILRCVPISNHLYFYWYRQILGQKVEFLVSFYNNEISEKSEIFDDQFSVERPDGSNFTLKIRSTKLEDSAMYFCASSRDESTDTQYFGPGTRLTVL.

This chain connects TRBV28 to TRBJ2-7; D gene ambiguous. In germline, CDR1 is MDHEN, CDR2 SYDVKM. Trimming removed 6 bases from V and 2 bases from J, with 14 bases in between. The CDR3 consists of 14 residues. CDR3 sequence reads: CASSRIDKPYEQYF. The CDR3 bases are TGTGCCAGCAGCCGGATCGACAAGCCCTACGAGCAGTACTTC.

A word on this clone: This may come from a read error, since a much larger clone is one base off. The rearrangement joins TRBV27 to TRBJ2-7; 8 positions agree with TRBD1. From germline, CDR1 is MNHEY and CDR2 SMNVEV (reference sequence). This CDR3 has 13 residues. The trim removed 5 bases at V and 3 bases at J, leaving 3 bases unmatched. The CDR3 loop is CASSDGQGYEQYF. The CDR3 nucleotides are TGTGCCAGCAGTGACGGACAGGGCTACGAGCAGTACTTC.

The chain links TRBV5-4 to TRBJ2-1; 9 nucleotides agree with TRBD1. Germline CDR1 is SGHNT and CDR2 is YYREEE (reference sequence). V lost 4 bases, J lost 6 bases, and 2 bases stayed unmatched. CDR3 length equals 13 residues. CDR3 DNA: TGTGCCAGCAGCCGGACAGGGGTCAATGAGCAGTTCTTC. Translation: CASSRTGVNEQFF.

This clone was seen once. The V call is TRBV23-1, the J call TRBJ1-2; a possible D gene is TRBD1 (5 bases). TRBV23-1 is marked as an open reading frame, function uncertain. The CDR3 has 16 amino acids. Trimming removed 6 bases from V and 0 bases from J, with 17 bases in between. CDR3 sequence (DNA): TGCGCCAGCAGCCGACGGGACGGAGCTTCTAACTATGGCTACACCTTC. Translating it yields CASSRRDGASNYGYTF.

The V gene is TRBV28, the J gene TRBJ1-5, with D possibly TRBD1 on 5 matching bases. The CDR3 extends over 15 amino acids. Germline CDR1 and CDR2: MDHEN and SYDVKM. The V and J ends lost 2 bases and 2 bases respectively, with 10 bases between them. CDR3 region: CASSLLREGNQPQHF. In nucleotides, the CDR3 is TGTGCCAGCAGTTTACTCAGGGAAGGCAATCAGCCCCAGCATTTT.

CDR3 loop: CASSAGWTGELFF. The CDR3 nucleotides are TGTGCCAGCAGCGCCGGGTGGACCGGGGAGCTGTTTTTT. This sequence joins TRBV9 and TRBJ2-2; D gene unclear. Trimming took 3 bases from V and 5 from J, leaving 8 bases between them. The CDR3 is made up of 13 amino acids. The germline V gene has CDR1 SGDLS and CDR2 YYNGEE.

The chain joins TRBV4-2 to TRBJ2-7, with 8 bases matching TRBD2. CDR1 is LGHNA and CDR2 is YNFKEQ in the germline V gene. CDR3 length: 16 amino acids. J was trimmed by 2 bases and V by 1 base; bases with no gene match: 7. CDR3 residues: CASSQAQAGVAYEQYF. The CDR3 nucleotides read TGTGCCAGCAGCCAAGCGCAAGCGGGAGTCGCCTACGAGCAGTACTTC.

Note on this clone: The same CDR3 is also encoded by other DNA sequences in this sample. This chain connects TRBV27 to TRBJ1-4, with D maybe TRBD1 (5 bases). Germline assignment: CDR1 MNHEY and CDR2 SMNVEV (reference sequence). This CDR3 region has 14 residues. The ends were cut back, 3 bases at V and 7 bases at J, with 12 bases in the middle. In nucleotides, the CDR3 is TGTGCCAGCAGTTTGATAGGGGTTGGTGAAAAACTGTTTTTT. This gives the protein CASSLIGVGEKLFF.

The V call is TRBV5-1, the J call TRBJ2-7; 10 nucleotides agree with TRBD2. After removal of 2 bases from V and 4 bases from J, the junction contained 6 bases not matched to a gene. Germline CDR1 and CDR2: SGHRS and YFSETQ. The CDR3 runs 15 residues. The chain's CDR3 is CASSLGLAVIYEQYF. The CDR3 nucleotides are TGCGCCAGCAGCTTAGGACTAGCGGTGATATACGAGCAGTACTTC.

The rearrangement joins TRBV7-9 to TRBJ2-3; 11 bases map to TRBD2. J lost 4 bases, V lost 2 bases, and 8 bases had no gene match. The CDR3 spans 17 residues. Germline CDR1 is SEHNR and CDR2 is FQNEAQ (reference sequence). The CDR3 DNA is TGTGCCAGCAGCTTATTGGATGGGACTAGCGGTTCAGATACGCAGTATTTT. Protein product: CASSLLDGTSGSDTQYF.

This clone was found once. The rearrangement links TRBV6-5 to TRBJ2-1, with 7 positions matching TRBD2. CDR3 length: 16 amino acids. V was pared by 2 bases and J by 0 bases, with 4 bases of the junction left unmatched. Germline-derived CDR1 and CDR2 are MNHEY and SVGAGI. The CDR3 reads CASSYEAGSSYNEQFF. The CDR3 DNA reads TGTGCCAGCAGTTACGAAGCGGGAAGCTCCTACAATGAGCAGTTCTTC.

The rearrangement uses TRBV4-1 and TRBJ1-4; weak D call: TRBD1 (5 bases). This CDR3 has 14 residues. Germline V gene lookup returns CDR1 MGHRA and CDR2 YSYEKL. V dropped 1 base and J dropped 8 bases, with 11 bases sitting between them. CDR3 nucleotide sequence: TGCGCCAGCAGCCAAGCCGGGACGCAAGAAAAACTGTTTTTT. This codes for CASSQAGTQEKLFF.

The chain uses TRBV7-2 and TRBJ1-2; 7 positions match TRBD1. Germline CDR1 is SGHTA and CDR2 is FQGNSA. The CDR3 consists of 16 residues. The ends lost 1 base at V and 3 bases at J; junction bases unmatched: 8. Here the CDR3 reads CASSLEFQGDDYGYTF. CDR3 in DNA: TGTGCCAGCAGCTTAGAATTTCAGGGGGATGACTATGGCTACACCTTC.

Comments on this clone: A junction end diverges from the germline sequence, so it may reflect a read error. The chain uses TRBV19 and TRBJ2-1; D remains ambiguous. Germline values: CDR1 LNHDA, CDR2 SQIVND (reference sequence). The CDR3 extends over 12 amino acids. The CDR3 bases are TGTGCTAGTAGTAAGAGGTACAATGAGCAGTTCTTC. Translated: CASSKRYNEQFF.

This clone was detected once. This chain links TRBV21-1 with TRBJ2-2. TRBV21-1 is listed as a pseudogene. This CDR3 is 19 amino acids long. CDR3 region: CASSKDSRAPERCTGELFF. In DNA, the CDR3 is TGTGCCAGCAGCAAAGACAGTCGGGCTCCGGAGCGCTGCACCGGGGAGCTGTTTTTT.

This clone showed up just once. The chain links TRBV27 to TRBJ2-1; 9 bases are shared with TRBD1. The CDR3 has 16 residues. Germline V CDR1 and CDR2: MNHEY, SMNVEV (reference sequence). Germline trimming cut 1 base from V and 4 bases from J; bases unmatched to any gene: 5. CDR3 in amino acids: CASSLLTGQGYNEQFF. Here the CDR3 DNA reads TGTGCCAGCAGTTTATTGACTGGACAGGGGTACAATGAGCAGTTCTTC.

About this clone itself: In the same sample, other DNA sequences code for this CDR3. The chain joins TRBV27 to TRBJ1-1, with D possibly being TRBD1 (6 bases). This CDR3 region has 14 residues. Trimming cost V 3 bases and J 1 base, with 9 bases left between them. CDR1 is MNHEY, CDR2 SMNVEV, per germline (reference sequence). The CDR3 DNA reads TGTGCCAGCAGTTTCGCGGGGGCGAACACTGAAGCTTTCTTT. This gives the protein CASSFAGANTEAFF.

The chain has TRBV7-9 and TRBJ2-7; a possible D gene is TRBD1 (5 bases). V lost 1 base to trimming and J lost 6 bases, with 13 bases between them. Germline CDR1 is SEHNR and CDR2 is FQNEAQ (reference sequence). This CDR3 spans 14 amino acids. The CDR3 DNA is TGTGCCAGCAGCTTAGAGGGGCTGCTAAGCGAGCAGTACTTC. Translating gives CASSLEGLLSEQYF.

The genes are TRBV27 and TRBJ2-6; D is unresolved. The germline CDR1 and CDR2 sequences are MNHEY and SMNVEV (reference sequence). Trimming shortened V by 1 base and J by 4 bases, and 11 bases separated the two germline ends. The CDR3 extends over 16 amino acids. The CDR3: CASSLFAGSGANVLTF. The DNA of the CDR3 is TGTGCCAGCAGTTTATTTGCCGGGTCGGGGGCCAACGTCCTGACTTTC.

V and J are TRBV4-1 and TRBJ1-2; D is unresolved. Trimming left V 0 bases short and J 4 bases short, with 9 bases between. Germline V gene sequence: CDR1 MGHRA, CDR2 YSYEKL. The length of the CDR3 is 14 residues. The CDR3 bases are TGCGCCAGCAGCCAAGAAAACAGCCCCTATGGCTACACCTTC. Translated: CASSQENSPYGYTF.

The chain has TRBV7-9 and TRBJ1-1; TRBD1 might be the D (6 bases). The CDR3 runs 14 residues. CDR1 is SEHNR and CDR2 is FQNEAQ in the germline V gene (reference sequence). V gave up 5 bases and J gave up 6 bases, with 16 bases separating them. CDR3 in DNA: TGTGCCAGCAGCCCTCCGACAGGAAACCCTGAAGCTTTCTTT. This codes for CASSPPTGNPEAFF.